Included here is one T cell receptor (beta chain) sequence, with context. This CDR3 contains 13 residues. Losses at the gene ends were 5 bases for V and 5 bases for J; bases not matched to a gene: 3. Germline V gives CDR1 SEHNR, CDR2 FQNEAQ (reference sequence). The data were obtained in a study of blood T cell repertoires in COVID-19. The method was immunoSEQ multiplex PCR; TCRdb's version includes in-frame clones alone and lacks a portion of them. This table holds roughly 420,000 clones, over 75% found once. The age range of participants was 18 to 89 years, with residence in under 30 US areas. The rearrangement joins TRBV7-9 to TRBJ2-1; 7 bases agree with TRBD1. The sequence came from a woman younger than 45 with acute COVID-19. Sequenced: PBMCs or T cells enriched from blood (not recorded which). CDR3 nucleotides: TGTGCCAGCAGCCAGGGACAGCACAATGAGCAGTTCTTC. This gives the protein CASSQGQHNEQFF.